Following are 26 T cell receptor beta chains from one sample sequenced in a study of response to subunit inactivated influenza vaccine. TCRdb reanalysed the RT-PCR reads using MiXCR and keeps one entry per CDR3 protein. This repertoire shows roughly 500,000 distinct CDR3 sequences, 16% found once; its top ten account for roughly 3%. The specimen was CD4+ T cells sorted from PBMCs, collected less than 25 months after vaccination. These receptors were collected from a man aged 50-75 years who received an inactivated influenza vaccine.

This clonotype occurred a few times. This chain links TRBV19 with TRBJ1-1; TRBD1 matches 12 bases. Germline assignment: CDR1 LNHDA and CDR2 SQIVND (reference sequence). The V and J ends lost 5 bases and 5 bases, in that order; junction bases with no gene match: 6. The CDR3 contains 15 residues. In DNA form, the CDR3 reads TGTGCCAGTAGTTTCGGGACAGGGGGCCGAACTGAAGCTTTCTTT. Protein sequence: CASSFGTGGRTEAFF.

This clonotype was observed a few times. The chain combines TRBV11-2 with TRBJ2-2, with 9 bases that match TRBD1. Germline V lookup: CDR1 SGHAT, CDR2 FQNNGV. The V segment lost 5 bases and the J segment 1 base; nucleotides outside the gene matches: 8. This CDR3 comprises 17 residues. The CDR3 spells CASSPLTGQGNTGELFF. Here the CDR3 DNA reads TGTGCCAGCAGCCCCCTAACGGGACAGGGGAACACCGGGGAGCTGTTTTTT.

V and J are TRBV20-1 and TRBJ2-7; the D gene is possibly TRBD2 (6 bases). Trimming took off 3 bases at V and 7 bases at J, with 16 bases between the two ends. CDR1 and CDR2 (germline): DFQATT, SNEGSKA (reference sequence). The CDR3 is made up of 13 amino acids. CDR3 DNA sequence: TGCAGTGCTAGGAGGGACTTCTTAGGTGAGCAGTACTTC. This translates into CSARRDFLGEQYF.

There are a few counts of this clonotype. The chain couples TRBV7-9 to TRBJ1-2; the match to TRBD1 covers 7 bases. The junction had 6 bases not matched to a gene; V was cut back by 1 base and J by 4 bases. The CDR3 is 15 residues long. The germline V gene encodes CDR1 SEHNR and CDR2 FQNEAQ (reference sequence). The CDR3 DNA reads as TGTGCCAGCAGCTTAGAGTCCCCAGGGGGCTATGGCTACACCTTC. Encoded protein: CASSLESPGGYGYTF.

This clonotype appeared a few times. The chain employs TRBV5-6 and TRBJ2-7, with 10 bases lining up with TRBD2. Trimming took 4 bases from V and 2 from J; bases not matched to a gene: 9. This CDR3 has 16 amino acids. Germline lookup yields CDR1 SGHDT and CDR2 YYEEEE. The CDR3 DNA reads as TGTGCCAGCAGCCAACGGGGACTAGCGTTTACCTACGAGCAGTACTTC. Amino acids: CASSQRGLAFTYEQYF.

This clonotype was detected only a few times. This chain connects TRBV5-1 to TRBJ1-2; 9 nucleotides agree with TRBD1. Germline CDR1 reads SGHRS; CDR2 reads YFSETQ. This CDR3 has 17 residues. The V gene end was trimmed by 0 bases and the J gene end by 4 bases; junction bases not matched to a gene: 10. CDR3 sequence: CASSLDTGGLLSYGYTF. DNA for the CDR3: TGCGCCAGCAGCTTGGATACAGGGGGCCTATTGAGCTATGGCTACACCTTC.

The sample holds many counts of this clonotype. The gene calls are TRBV7-6 and TRBJ2-1; TRBD2 matches 9 bases. The CDR3 has 18 amino acids. Germline lookup yields CDR1 SGHVS and CDR2 FNYEAQ. J was trimmed by 6 bases and V by 1 base; bases with no gene match: 13. The CDR3 loop reads CASSLVSGRSGRRNEQFF. CDR3 DNA: TGTGCCAGCAGCTTAGTCTCTGGCCGCAGCGGGAGGCGCAATGAGCAGTTCTTC. Combining the CDR3 with reference TRBV7-6 and TRBJ2-1 gives the whole variable domain GAGVSQSPRYKVTKRGQDVALRCDPISGHVSLYWYRQALGQGPEFLTYFNYEAQQDKSGLPNDRFSAERPEGSISTLTIQRTEQRDSAMYRCASSLVSGRSGRRNEQFFGPGTRLTVL.

This clonotype appeared a few times. CDR3 amino acids: CASSPAGARTDTQYF. CDR3 bases: TGTGCCAGCAGCCCCGCGGGCGCGCGCACAGATACGCAGTATTTT. V gene TRBV11-2 combines with J gene TRBJ2-3; perhaps TRBD2 as D (5 bases). Trimming shortened V by 5 bases and J by 1 base, and 13 bases separated the two germline ends. Per germline, CDR1 SGHAT and CDR2 FQNNGV. The CDR3 runs 15 residues.

This clonotype has at least ten counts. The chain is built from TRBV7-2 and TRBJ2-7, with 11 bases matching TRBD2. Unmatched junction bases numbered 3, after V lost 4 bases and J lost 7 bases. Germline V gives CDR1 SGHTA, CDR2 FQGNSA. The CDR3 loop spans 13 amino acids. CDR3 sequence (DNA): TGTGCCAGCAGCTACTTAGCGGGAGGGGAGCAGTACTTC. Amino acids: CASSYLAGGEQYF.

This clonotype has more than one count but fewer than ten. The chain links TRBV20-1 to TRBJ2-7; no clear D gene. The CDR3 contains 13 residues. The germline gives CDR1 DFQATT, CDR2 SNEGSKA (reference sequence). V shed 3 bases and J shed 1 base, with 10 bases lying between them. The CDR3 region is CSARSAQSYEQYF. The CDR3 DNA is TGCAGTGCTAGGTCAGCCCAATCCTACGAGCAGTACTTC.

This clonotype came up a few times. The J gene is TRBJ1-2, the V gene TRBV19; D is undetermined. This CDR3 contains 15 residues. CDR1 is LNHDA, CDR2 SQIVND, per germline (reference sequence). With 3 bases removed from V and 9 bases from J, the gap between germline ends came to 20 bases. The CDR3: CASSMVREGIGSYTF. CDR3 nucleotides: TGTGCCAGTAGTATGGTACGGGAAGGAATTGGAAGCTACACCTTC.

The chain has TRBV9 and TRBJ2-1, with 9 bases fitting TRBD2. The V and J ends lost 0 bases and 3 bases, in that order; junction bases with no gene match: 4. The V gene's germline CDR1 is SGDLS and CDR2 YYNGEE. The CDR3 sequence is 16 residues long. CDR3 sequence (DNA): TGTGCCAGCAGCGTAGGCGGGGGGGCCTACTACAATGAGCAGTTCTTC. Encoded protein: CASSVGGGAYYNEQFF. Filled out from reference TRBV9 and TRBJ2-1, the complete variable domain reads DSGVTQTPKHLITATGQRVTLRCSPRSGDLSVYWYQQSLDQGLQFLIQYYNGEERAKGNILERFSAQQFPDLHSELNLSSLELGDSALYFCASSVGGGAYYNEQFFGPGTRLTVL.

The chain uses TRBV7-2 and TRBJ2-5; 8 nucleotides agree with TRBD2. V was pared by 5 bases and J by 3 bases, with 8 bases of the junction left unmatched. Per germline, CDR1 SGHTA and CDR2 FQGNSA. The CDR3 runs 15 residues. CDR3 protein: CASSRRLAREETQYF. The CDR3 region has the DNA TGTGCCAGCAGCCGGCGACTAGCGCGAGAAGAGACCCAGTACTTC.

This clonotype was detected many times. The gene calls are TRBV6-2 or TRBV6-3 and TRBJ2-5; maybe TRBD1 (5 bases). The CDR3 totals 15 residues. The V end was cut by 5 bases, the J end by 0 bases, with 13 bases between. Per the germline V gene, CDR1 is MNHEY and CDR2 is SVGEGT. The CDR3 region has the DNA TGTGCCAGCAGTAGACTTCGACAGAACCAAGAGACCCAGTACTTC. Translating it yields CASSRLRQNQETQYF.

This sequence joins TRBV5-1 and TRBJ2-1; 8 bases align to TRBD1. V shed 2 bases, J shed 4 bases, and the junction held 8 bases outside the gene matches. The CDR3 consists of 16 residues. Germline CDR1 is SGHRS and CDR2 is YFSETQ. The CDR3 loop reads CASSFNPGQVYNEQFF. CDR3 in DNA: TGCGCCAGCAGCTTTAATCCGGGACAGGTTTACAATGAGCAGTTCTTC.

This clonotype was found a few times. The chain's CDR3 is CSARDYRTVTEQYF. The CDR3 DNA is TGCAGTGCTAGAGATTACAGGACGGTAACCGAGCAGTACTTC. This chain connects TRBV20-1 to TRBJ2-7; D possibly corresponds to TRBD1 (5 bases). The CDR3 covers 14 residues. V shed 0 bases and J shed 6 bases, with 15 bases lying between them. Germline lookup yields CDR1 DFQATT and CDR2 SNEGSKA (reference sequence).

J is TRBJ2-7 and V is TRBV20-1, with 8 bases lining up with TRBD2. CDR1 is DFQATT and CDR2 is SNEGSKA in the germline V gene (reference sequence). The trim removed 5 bases at V and 5 bases at J, leaving 8 bases unmatched. The CDR3 consists of 13 residues. DNA for the CDR3: TGCAGTGCTCCGCGGGGGGCGGAGAACGAGCAGTACTTC. The encoded protein is CSAPRGAENEQYF.

This clonotype came up a few times. The chain uses TRBV5-4 and TRBJ1-5, with D unclear. The CDR3 contains 15 residues. V was shortened by 0 bases and J by 5 bases, with 12 bases between the two germline ends. Per germline, CDR1 SGHNT and CDR2 YYREEE (reference sequence). CDR3 DNA: TGTGCCAGCAGCTTGGACCCGGGATCTCATCAGCCCCAGCATTTT. This translates into CASSLDPGSHQPQHF.

The genes are TRBV7-3 and TRBJ2-5; TRBD2 might be the D (5 bases). The germline gives CDR1 SGHTA, CDR2 FQGTGA. This CDR3 comprises 15 residues. The V end lost 2 bases, the J end lost 2 bases, and 12 bases lay between the germline ends. The DNA of the CDR3 is TGTGCCAGCAGCTTAGGGAGAGGTTGGCAAGAGACCCAGTACTTC. Translating it yields CASSLGRGWQETQYF.

This clonotype has only a few counts. V is TRBV7-2 and J is TRBJ1-6; D is unresolved. Germline CDR1 SGHTA, CDR2 FQGNSA. Trimming stripped 1 base from V and 4 bases from J, with 8 bases between. The CDR3 sequence is 15 residues long. Written as DNA, the CDR3 is TGTGCCAGCAGCTTAGGCGGAATTTATAATTCACCCCTCCACTTT. It translates to CASSLGGIYNSPLHF.

In this sample, this clonotype turned up many times. The genes are TRBV3-1 and TRBJ1-1; D is unclear. Germline V gives CDR1 LGHDT, CDR2 YNNKEL (reference sequence). The CDR3 extends over 13 amino acids. The V end lost 4 bases, the J end lost 4 bases, and 10 bases lay between the germline ends. CDR3 nucleotides: TGTGCCAGCAGCCGAAGCGAGGTCACTGAAGCTTTCTTT. It translates to CASSRSEVTEAFF.

This clonotype was detected only a few times. The chain recombines TRBV20-1 with TRBJ1-5, with 8 bases fitting TRBD1. Germline CDR1 is DFQATT and CDR2 is SNEGSKA (reference sequence). Trimming took 6 bases from V and 7 from J; bases not matched to a gene: 5. This CDR3 has 12 amino acids. The CDR3 region has the DNA TGCAGTGCCGGACAGGGTACGCAGCCCCAGCATTTT. This encodes CSAGQGTQPQHF.

CDR3 amino acids: CASSASSQNSPLHF. The CDR3 coding sequence is TGTGCCAGCAGTGCTAGCTCACAGAATTCACCCCTCCACTTT. The V call is TRBV25-1, the J call TRBJ1-6, with unresolved D. V was pared by 4 bases and J by 7 bases, with 11 bases between. Germline loops: CDR1 MGHDK, CDR2 SYGVNS. The CDR3 spans 14 residues.

The chain uses TRBV6-1 and TRBJ1-1; the D gene is possibly TRBD1 (6 bases). The germline V gene has CDR1 MNHNS and CDR2 SASEGT. CDR3 length: 14 residues. V lost 10 bases, J lost 0 bases, and 15 bases lay in between. DNA for the CDR3: TGTGCCACCTCGAAGACAGGTCTGAACACTGAAGCTTTCTTT. Translation: CATSKTGLNTEAFF.

This clonotype was observed a few times. The rearrangement uses TRBV24-1 and TRBJ1-1; D remains ambiguous. The CDR3 is made up of 13 amino acids. The germline CDR1 and CDR2 sequences are KGHDR and SFDVKD. With 5 bases removed from V and 1 base from J, the gap between germline ends came to 7 bases. This CDR3 is CATSGGRNTEAFF. Written as DNA, the CDR3 is TGTGCCACCAGTGGAGGGCGGAACACTGAAGCTTTCTTT.

This clonotype was seen at least ten times. The chain joins TRBV7-9 to TRBJ2-3, with D uncertain. The CDR3 is 12 amino acids. From germline, CDR1 is SEHNR and CDR2 FQNEAQ (reference sequence). V was cut by 5 bases and J by 6 bases, with 9 bases left in between. This CDR3 reads CASSTGMDTQYF. The CDR3, as DNA: TGTGCCAGCAGCACTGGTATGGATACGCAGTATTTT. The full variable domain, completed using reference TRBV7-9 and TRBJ2-3, is DTGVSQNPRHKITKRGQNVTFRCDPISEHNRLYWYRQTLGQGPEFLTYFQNEAQLEKSRLLSDRFSAERPKGSFSTLEIQRTEQGDSAMYLCASSTGMDTQYFGPGTRLTVL.